Listed here are 4 T cell receptor beta chains from one sample, sequenced in a study of blood T cells in healthy people across ages (dated by TCRdb to the mid-2010s). The protocol used for the library was 5' RACE. Sequencing was performed on an Illumina HiSeq 2500. A second 7 to 11 cycle PCR used a sample-barcoded 5' primer and a J-beta primer mix. Through fastp at Q25 and MiXCR, TCRdb rebuilt clones from the public reads, retaining in-frame beta chains. Rows with one shared CDR3 protein collapse into an entry with the most common genes and DNA. In all, the sample holds 650,000 or so distinct CDR3 sequences, and over 40% of those were seen once. About 13% of the sample comes from the top ten. The sequencing sample was made of blood. Source of these receptors: a woman older than 75 in good health.

The V and J genes are TRBV29-1 and TRBJ2-2; no definite D call. Trimming shortened V by 5 bases and J by 7 bases, and 17 bases separated the two germline ends. Germline V gives CDR1 SQVTM, CDR2 ANQGSEA. CDR3 length: 14 residues. DNA of the CDR3: TGCAGCGTTCACCTCGTAGGAAAGCACGGGGAGCTGTTTTTT. It encodes CSVHLVGKHGELFF.

This chain connects TRBV24-1 to TRBJ2-6; 10 positions agree with TRBD1. Germline lookup yields CDR1 KGHDR and CDR2 SFDVKD. The CDR3 runs to 18 residues. V trimming: 5 bases; J trimming: 0 bases; junction bases outside the gene matches: 6. The CDR3 sequence: CATSATGQGTSGANVLTF. CDR3 nucleotides: TGTGCCACCAGTGCGACGGGACAGGGGACCTCTGGGGCCAACGTCCTGACTTTC.

A single count supports this clonotype. The chain uses TRBV20-1 and TRBJ2-5; D perhaps matches TRBD1 (6 bases). The DNA end is a closer match to TRBJ2-7, so the J assignment may be wrong. CDR1 DFQATT and CDR2 SNEGSKA come from the germline V gene (reference sequence). CDR3 length: 13 amino acids. CDR3 sequence reads: CSAGPQQGGEQYF. CDR3 nucleotide sequence: TGCAGTGCTGGACCGCAACAGGGCGGCGAGCAGTACTTC.

This chain joins TRBV12-3 or TRBV12-4 and TRBJ2-2; 12 nucleotides match TRBD2. CDR3 length: 15 amino acids. V shed 4 bases and J 6 bases; nucleotides not matched to a gene: 3. The CDR3 coding sequence is TGTGCCAGCAGTTCCTCTAGCGGGGGGGCCGGGGAGCTGTTTTTT. Protein: CASSSSSGGAGELFF.